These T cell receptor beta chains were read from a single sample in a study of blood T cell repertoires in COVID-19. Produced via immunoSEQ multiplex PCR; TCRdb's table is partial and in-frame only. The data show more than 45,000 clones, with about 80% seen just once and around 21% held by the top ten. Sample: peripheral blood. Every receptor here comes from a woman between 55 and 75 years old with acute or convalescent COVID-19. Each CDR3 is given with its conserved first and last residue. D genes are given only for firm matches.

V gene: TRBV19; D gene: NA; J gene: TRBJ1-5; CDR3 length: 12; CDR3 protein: CASMGGNQPQHF
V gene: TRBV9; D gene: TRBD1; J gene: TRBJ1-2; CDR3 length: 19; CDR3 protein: CASSAGALEDREFNYGYTF
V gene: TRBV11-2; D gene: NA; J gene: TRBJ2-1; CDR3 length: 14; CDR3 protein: CASSLAGNYNEQFF
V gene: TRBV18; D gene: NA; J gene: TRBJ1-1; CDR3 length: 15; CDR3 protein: CASSKVRTVNTEAFF
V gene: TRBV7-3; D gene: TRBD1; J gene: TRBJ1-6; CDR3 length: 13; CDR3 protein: CASSFRGSSPLHF
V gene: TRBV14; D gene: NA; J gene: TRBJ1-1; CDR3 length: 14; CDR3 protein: CASSQAGSHTEAFF
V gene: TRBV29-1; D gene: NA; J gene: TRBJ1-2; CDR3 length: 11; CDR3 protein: CSVEVANGYTF
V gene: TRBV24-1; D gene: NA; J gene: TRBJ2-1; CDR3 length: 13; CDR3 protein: CATSGIRRNEQFF
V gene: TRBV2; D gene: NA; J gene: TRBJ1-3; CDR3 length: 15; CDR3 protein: CASRHWADSGNTIYF
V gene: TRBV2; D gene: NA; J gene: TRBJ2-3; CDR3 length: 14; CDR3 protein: CASSEVRGTDTQYF
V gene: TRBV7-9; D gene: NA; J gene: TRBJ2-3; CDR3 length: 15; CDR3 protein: CASSLDSHGEDTQYF
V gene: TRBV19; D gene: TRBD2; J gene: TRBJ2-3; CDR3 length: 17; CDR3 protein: CASSIPNSLADTDTQYF
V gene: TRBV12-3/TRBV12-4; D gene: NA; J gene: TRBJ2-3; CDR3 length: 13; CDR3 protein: CASSSGNADTQYF
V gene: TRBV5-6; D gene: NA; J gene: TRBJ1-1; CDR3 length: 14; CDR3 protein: CASSLVRGNTEAFF
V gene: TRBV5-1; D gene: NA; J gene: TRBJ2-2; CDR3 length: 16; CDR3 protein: CASSPEGPLYTGELFF
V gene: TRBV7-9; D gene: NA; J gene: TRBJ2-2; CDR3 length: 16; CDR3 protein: CASSSDRMRRTGELFF
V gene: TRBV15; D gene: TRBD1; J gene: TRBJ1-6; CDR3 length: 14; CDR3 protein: CATSIGTGNPPLHF
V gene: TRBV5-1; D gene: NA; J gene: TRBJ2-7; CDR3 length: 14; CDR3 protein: CASSLALGAYEQYF
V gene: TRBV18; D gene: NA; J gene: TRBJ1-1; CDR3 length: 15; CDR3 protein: CASTYLKGWGTEAFF
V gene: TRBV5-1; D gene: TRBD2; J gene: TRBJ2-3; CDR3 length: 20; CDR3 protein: CASSLTPGLAGVSSTDTQYF
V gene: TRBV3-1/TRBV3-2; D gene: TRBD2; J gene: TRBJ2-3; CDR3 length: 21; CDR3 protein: CASSQDFLGTLAATSTDTQYF
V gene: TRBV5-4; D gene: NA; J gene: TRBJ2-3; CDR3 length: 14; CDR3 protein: CASSLKGRSDTQYF
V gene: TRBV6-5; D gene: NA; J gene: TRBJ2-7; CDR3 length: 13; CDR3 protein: CASRTRDSYEQYF
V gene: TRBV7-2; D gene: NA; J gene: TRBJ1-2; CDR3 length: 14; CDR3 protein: CASSPRTASYGYTF
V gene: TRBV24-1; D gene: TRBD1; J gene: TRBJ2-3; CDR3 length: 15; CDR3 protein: CATSDHDRGADTQYF
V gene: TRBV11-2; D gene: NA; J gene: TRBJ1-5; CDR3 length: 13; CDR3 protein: CASSLDPYQPQHF
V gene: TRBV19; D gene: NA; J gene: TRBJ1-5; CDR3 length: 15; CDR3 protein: CASSTLGQSNQPQHF
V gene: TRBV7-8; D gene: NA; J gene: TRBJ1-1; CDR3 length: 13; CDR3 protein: CASRRTANTEAFF
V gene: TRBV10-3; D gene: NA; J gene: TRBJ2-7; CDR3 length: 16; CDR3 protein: CAISGTSGVASYEQYF
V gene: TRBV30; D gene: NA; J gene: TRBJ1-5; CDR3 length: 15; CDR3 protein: CAWSAAEYSNQPQHF
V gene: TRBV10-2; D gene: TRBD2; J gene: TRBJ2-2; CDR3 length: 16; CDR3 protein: CASSAGGTANTGELFF
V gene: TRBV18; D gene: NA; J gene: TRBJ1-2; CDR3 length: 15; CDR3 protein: CASSPPREVAYGYTF
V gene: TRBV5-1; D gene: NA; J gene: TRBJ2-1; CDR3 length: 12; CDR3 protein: CASSALLHEQFF
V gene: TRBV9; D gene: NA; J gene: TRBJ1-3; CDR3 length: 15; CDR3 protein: CASSTTVGAGNTIYF
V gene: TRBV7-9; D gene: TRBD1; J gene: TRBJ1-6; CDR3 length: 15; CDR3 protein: CASSFGQGINSPLHF
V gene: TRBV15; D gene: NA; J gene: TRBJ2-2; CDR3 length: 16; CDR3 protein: CATSRVRNGGTGELFF
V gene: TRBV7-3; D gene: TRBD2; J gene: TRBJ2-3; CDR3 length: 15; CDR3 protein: CASSLLAGGIDTQYF
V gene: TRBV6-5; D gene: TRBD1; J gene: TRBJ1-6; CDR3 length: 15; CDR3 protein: CASRDRASYNSPLHF
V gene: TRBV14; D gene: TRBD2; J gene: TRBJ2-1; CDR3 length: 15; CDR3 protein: CASSTLAGGYNEQFF
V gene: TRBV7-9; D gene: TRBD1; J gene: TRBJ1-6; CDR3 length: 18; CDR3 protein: CASSGATGVSSYNSPLHF
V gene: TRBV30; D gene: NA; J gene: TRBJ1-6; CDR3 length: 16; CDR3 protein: CAWNRVHGSYNSPLHF
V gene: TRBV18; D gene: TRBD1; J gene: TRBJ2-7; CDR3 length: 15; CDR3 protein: CASSGLDRGSYEQYF
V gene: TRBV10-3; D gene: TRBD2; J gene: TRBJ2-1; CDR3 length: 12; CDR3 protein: CASSGTNNEQFF
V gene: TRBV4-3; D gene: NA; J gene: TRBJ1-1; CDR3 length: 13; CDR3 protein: CASSQGQNTEAFF
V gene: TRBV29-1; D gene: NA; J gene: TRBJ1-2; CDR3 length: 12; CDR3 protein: CSVQGLRGGYTF
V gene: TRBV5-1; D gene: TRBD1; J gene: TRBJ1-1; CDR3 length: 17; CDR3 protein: CASSFDGQGNLVAEAFF
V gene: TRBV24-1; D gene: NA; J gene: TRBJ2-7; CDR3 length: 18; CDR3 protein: CATSDRVATGTTIYEQYF
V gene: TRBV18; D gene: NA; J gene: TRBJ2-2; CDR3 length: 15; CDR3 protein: CASSPSSPNTGELFF
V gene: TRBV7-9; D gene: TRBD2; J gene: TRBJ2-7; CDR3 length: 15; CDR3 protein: CASRSSSGGAREQYF
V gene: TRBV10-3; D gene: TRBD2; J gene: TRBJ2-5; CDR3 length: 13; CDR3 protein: CAITSAGEETQYF
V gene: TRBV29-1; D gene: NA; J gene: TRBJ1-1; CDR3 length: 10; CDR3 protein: CSVVRTEAFF
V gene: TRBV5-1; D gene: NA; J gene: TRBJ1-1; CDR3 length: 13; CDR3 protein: CASTTGSNTEAFF
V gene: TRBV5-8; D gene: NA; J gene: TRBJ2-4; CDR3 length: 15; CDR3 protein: CASSPKGSGDNIQYF
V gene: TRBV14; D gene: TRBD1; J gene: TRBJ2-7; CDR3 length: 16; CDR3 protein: CASSLLRTGGEDEQYF
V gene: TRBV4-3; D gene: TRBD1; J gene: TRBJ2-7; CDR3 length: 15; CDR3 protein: CASSLTGTGVNEQYF
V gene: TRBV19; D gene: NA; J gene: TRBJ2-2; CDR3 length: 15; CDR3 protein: CASSIEQGSTGELFF